The 7 T cell receptor beta chains below were found in one sample sequenced in a study of control samples from healthy donors and cancer patients. Some clones are missing from TCRdb's copy, which holds only in-frame ones; the method was immunoSEQ multiplex PCR. The sample lists 260,000 or so clones; about 80% were seen once. Source material: PBMCs. Receptors originate from a woman in her fifties or sixties with lung cancer.

J is TRBJ1-2 and V is TRBV6-6, with D possibly TRBD1 on 5 matching bases. CDR1 and CDR2 from the germline V gene are MNHNY and SVGAGI (reference sequence). This CDR3 contains 13 residues. With 4 bases removed from V and 4 bases from J, the gap between germline ends came to 10 bases. The CDR3 here is CASSLEGLYGYTF. Written as DNA, the CDR3 is TGTGCCAGCAGTTTAGAGGGGCTCTATGGCTACACCTTC.

V gene TRBV6-2 or TRBV6-3 combines with J gene TRBJ2-5; 10 nucleotides agree with TRBD2. Germline-derived CDR1 and CDR2 are MNHEY and SVGEGT. V was clipped by 2 bases and J by 4 bases; unmatched bases: 4. The CDR3 has 15 amino acids. CDR3 in DNA: TGTGCCAGCAGTTACGGGACTAGCGCGGGAGAGACCCAGTACTTC. Residues: CASSYGTSAGETQYF.

Here the CDR3 reads CASSFTANGYTF. CDR3 nucleotides: TGTGCCAGCAGTTTCACAGCCAATGGCTACACCTTC. V usage is TRBV12-3 or TRBV12-4 and J usage is TRBJ1-2; D is ambiguous. The V end lost 3 bases, the J end lost 6 bases, and 8 bases lay between the germline ends. The CDR3 loop spans 12 amino acids.

J is TRBJ1-1 and V is TRBV7-3; D not resolved. The CDR3 has 13 residues. CDR1 and CDR2 (germline): SGHTA, FQGTGA. V lost 2 bases to trimming and J lost 1 base, with 5 bases between them. DNA for the CDR3: TGTGCCAGCAGCTTAGACCCGAACACTGAAGCTTTCTTT. Translated, it gives CASSLDPNTEAFF.

The V and J genes are TRBV7-9 and TRBJ2-3; TRBD2 matches at 9 bases. The germline V gene encodes CDR1 SEHNR and CDR2 FQNEAQ (reference sequence). With V trimmed by 1 base and J by 2 bases, 7 bases remained unmatched. The CDR3 totals 17 residues. As DNA, the CDR3 is TGTGCCAGCAGCTTAGGGAGTAGCGGGGGCTACACAGATACGCAGTATTTT. Translating gives CASSLGSSGGYTDTQYF.

V usage is TRBV12-3 or TRBV12-4 and J usage is TRBJ2-5; perhaps TRBD2 as D (5 bases). The CDR3 consists of 13 residues. V lost 6 bases, J lost 2 bases, and 10 bases lay in between. As DNA, the CDR3 is TGTGCCAGCAGCCGGACTGAACAAGAGACCCAGTACTTC. Translated: CASSRTEQETQYF.

In its sample, this clone was seen once. V and J are TRBV28 and TRBJ2-7; D not certain. Deletions cut 8 bases from V and 2 bases from J, with 13 bases between. CDR3 length equals 13 residues. In germline, CDR1 is MDHEN, CDR2 SYDVKM. CDR3 residues: CASYSPVTYEQYF. The CDR3 bases are TGTGCCAGCTATAGTCCGGTTACCTACGAGCAGTACTTC.